Below are 9 T cell receptor beta chains sequenced from a single sample in a study of stem cell transplantation in POMP-related autoinflammatory disease. Repertoires were generated with immunoSEQ multiplex PCR, while TCRdb's copy carries only in-frame clones and drops some. The sample gives about 26,000 clones, approximately 85% of which show up once; about 2.3% is in the top ten. The source material was CD4+ T cells from PBMCs, sampled before stem cell transplantation. The receptors were sampled from a human donor with POMP-related autoinflammation and immune dysregulation (PRAID).

A single count supports this clone. This chain connects TRBV10-3 to TRBJ1-1; tentatively, D is TRBD1 (5 bases). Trimming took 7 bases from V and 6 from J, leaving 21 bases between them. Germline-derived CDR1 and CDR2 are ENHRY and SYGVKD. The CDR3 loop spans 15 amino acids. CDR3 loop: CAITFPTRGDAEAFF. Written as DNA, the CDR3 is TGTGCCATCACATTCCCCACCCGGGGGGATGCTGAAGCTTTCTTT.

This clone was recorded a few times. CDR3 sequence reads: CASSLQGSYEQYF. For the CDR3, the DNA is TGTGCCAGCAGCTTACAGGGCTCCTACGAGCAGTACTTC. This chain uses TRBV11-2 with TRBJ2-7, with D tentatively TRBD1 (5 bases). V lost 2 bases to trimming and J lost 0 bases, with 5 bases between them. The CDR3 loop spans 13 amino acids. The germline CDR1 and CDR2 sequences are SGHAT and FQNNGV. Complete variable domain (other parts from reference TRBV11-2 and TRBJ2-7): EAGVAQSPRYKIIEKRQSVAFWCNPISGHATLYWYQQILGQGPKLLIQFQNNGVVDDSQLPKDRFSAERLKGVDSTLKIQPAKLEDSAVYLCASSLQGSYEQYFGPGTRLTVT.

The CDR3, as DNA: TGTGCCAGCAGTTACAGCGGGTTGAACGAGCAGTACTTC. The encoded protein is CASSYSGLNEQYF. The rearrangement links TRBV6-5 to TRBJ2-7; D possibly corresponds to TRBD2 (6 bases). The CDR3 has 13 amino acids. Germline values: CDR1 MNHEY, CDR2 SVGAGI. Trimming removed 2 bases at V and 5 bases at J, with 10 bases between.

The chain uses TRBV2 and TRBJ2-1; no clear D. With 6 bases removed from V and 4 bases from J, the gap between germline ends came to 7 bases. Germline V lookup: CDR1 SNHLY, CDR2 FYNNEI. CDR3 size: 12 residues. The CDR3 nucleotides read TGTGCCAGCAGGACCACATACAATGAGCAGTTCTTC. Translating it yields CASRTTYNEQFF.

The chain employs TRBV4-1 and TRBJ2-2, with D possibly called TRBD1 or TRBD2 (6 bases each). The CDR3 is 18 amino acids. Trimming pared 0 bases from V and 3 bases from J, leaving 17 bases between. Germline-derived CDR1 and CDR2 are MGHRA and YSYEKL. For the CDR3, the DNA is TGCGCCAGCAGCCAAGATTCTCTTAGGGGGGCCTACACCGGGGAGCTGTTTTTT. This sequence encodes CASSQDSLRGAYTGELFF.

This rearrangement joins TRBV18 to TRBJ2-2; D gene ambiguous. This CDR3 is built from 16 residues. Germline CDR1 reads KGHSH; CDR2 reads LQKENI. V lost 3 bases, J lost 1 base, and 12 bases lay in between. CDR3 nucleotides: TGTGCCAGCTCACCCGTCGAAGCGTTGAACACCGGGGAGCTGTTTTTT. Translation: CASSPVEALNTGELFF.

This chain connects TRBV5-4 to TRBJ2-3; D is possibly TRBD2 (6 bases). CDR3 size: 14 residues. In germline, CDR1 is SGHNT, CDR2 YYREEE (reference sequence). The V end lost 0 bases, the J end lost 2 bases, and 7 bases lay between the germline ends. CDR3 DNA: TGTGCCAGCAGCTTGGGACTAGACACAGATACGCAGTATTTT. Protein: CASSLGLDTDTQYF. Based on the CDR3 plus reference TRBV5-4 and TRBJ2-3, the full variable domain is ETGVTQSPTHLIKTRGQQVTLRCSSQSGHNTVSWYQQALGQGPQFIFQYYREEENGRGNFPPRFSGLQFPNYSSELNVNALELDDSALYLCASSLGLDTDTQYFGPGTRLTVL.

This sequence joins TRBV7-9 and TRBJ2-1; tentative D call: TRBD2 (5 bases). From germline, CDR1 is SEHNR and CDR2 FQNEAQ (reference sequence). The CDR3 is 18 residues long. V was trimmed by 3 bases and J by 2 bases, leaving 20 bases between them. The CDR3 here is CASSFRGLGSGPYNEQFF. In nucleotides, the CDR3 is TGTGCCAGCAGCTTCCGCGGCTTGGGGAGTGGTCCCTACAATGAGCAGTTCTTC.

The rearrangement uses TRBV18 and TRBJ2-2, with 10 nucleotides matching TRBD1. The CDR3 has 18 residues. J lost 5 bases, V lost 6 bases, and 15 bases had no gene match. The germline V gene has CDR1 KGHSH and CDR2 LQKENI. The CDR3 coding sequence is TGTGCCAGCTCCCTACTTAGAGTGGACAGGGGGAAGACCGGGGAGCTGTTTTTT. Its translation is CASSLLRVDRGKTGELFF.